This entry describes one T cell receptor beta chain. As yet, its antigen is unknown. Amplification used 60 Vbeta primers and 13 Jbeta primers. Produced via immunoSEQ multiplex PCR; TCRdb's table is partial and in-frame only. Here the sample spans roughly 150,000 clones, just under 70% being singletons. These data originate in a study of cytomegalovirus exposure and HLA in healthy donors. Regarding the study as a whole: The majority of TCR sequences were rare, yet some public TCRs appeared in many donors.

The sequenced sample was PBMCs. The receptor comes from a man in his sixties in good health and CMV-seronegative.

Here the CDR3 DNA reads TGTGCCACCAGCAGAGATCTAGGGGGAGGGACTGAAGCTTTCTTT. Residues: CATSRDLGGGTEAFF. V usage is TRBV15 and J usage is TRBJ1-1, with D possibly matching TRBD1 (6 bases). The CDR3 is 15 amino acids. V was shortened by 0 bases and J by 5 bases, with 13 bases between the two germline ends. Germline V gene sequence: CDR1 LNHNV, CDR2 YYDKDF (reference sequence).